One T cell receptor beta chain is described in this entry. The data are from a study of CD8+ T cells in alopecia areata. J gave up 8 bases and V 7 bases, and 11 bases lay outside the gene matches. The CDR3 sequence is 15 residues long. Germline assignment: CDR1 SGHRS and CDR2 YFSETQ. Peripheral blood, together with lesional scalp punch biopsies, was collected from alopecia areata patients. Extraction of RNA preceded its reverse transcription into cDNA, which served as the sequencing template. Profiling relied on immunoSEQ multiplex PCR, and the TCRdb table lists in-frame clones only, not all of them. This repertoire shows 100,000 to 150,000 clones, 49% found once; its top ten account for about 17%.

The genes are TRBV5-1 and TRBJ1-6; TRBD1 matches at 8 bases. The material was CD8+ T cells sorted from blood, obtained at week 0. This receptor was taken from a human donor with alopecia areata. The CDR3 DNA reads as TGCGCCAGCCAGAGGACAGGGCCCCCTTATTCACCCCTCCACTTT. Translation: CASQRTGPPYSPLHF.